This is a list of T cell receptor beta chains from one sample in a study of T cells in Graves' hyperthyroidism and ophthalmopathy. TCRdb ran MiXCR on the multiplex PCR reads and lists one entry per CDR3 protein. This table holds about 420,000 distinct CDR3 sequences, roughly 13% found once. The specimen sequenced was blood. Receptors originate from a woman between 18 and 30 years old with Graves' hyperthyroidism. The CDR3 runs from the conserved cysteine through the conserved F or W. The order of the fields is CDR3 DNA, CDR3 protein, V gene, J gene, clone size, D gene. A D gene is named only where the DNA matches it firmly. Clone size is shown for a subset of rows, as once, few, many or a class of expanded clone.

DNA: TGTGCCAGCGCACGACTGGTGGCCTCCTACAATGAGCAGTTCTTC
CDR3: CASARLVASYNEQFF
V: TRBV2
J: TRBJ2-1
size: many
D: .

DNA: TGTGCCAGCAGCTTTGCCGGGGCCGAGCAGTACTTC
CDR3: CASSFAGAEQYF
V: TRBV5-4
J: TRBJ2-7
size: .
D: .

DNA: TGTGCCAGCAGTGCCTACGGTACAGGGGTTTCTGGAAACACCATATATTTT
CDR3: CASSAYGTGVSGNTIYF
V: TRBV25-1
J: TRBJ1-3
size: many
D: TRBD1

DNA: TGTGCCAGCAGTGACGCCGGGTCTGTATACGAGCAGTACTTC
CDR3: CASSDAGSVYEQYF
V: TRBV6-1
J: TRBJ2-7
size: .
D: .

DNA: TGCAGTGCTGTAGGCGGTACATATGGCTACACCTTC
CDR3: CSAVGGTYGYTF
V: TRBV20-1
J: TRBJ1-2
size: many
D: .

DNA: TGTGCCAGCAGTTCAAACCACAGGGGTTCCTACAATGAGCAGTTCTTC
CDR3: CASSSNHRGSYNEQFF
V: TRBV6-2/TRBV6-3
J: TRBJ2-1
size: many
D: TRBD1

DNA: TGTGCCAGTACTATGTACTATGGGGGTGATACGCAGTATTTT
CDR3: CASTMYYGGDTQYF
V: TRBV19
J: TRBJ2-3
size: .
D: .

DNA: TGTGCCAGCACAGGGGGCAATCAGCCCCAGCATTTT
CDR3: CASTGGNQPQHF
V: TRBV28
J: TRBJ1-5
size: many
D: .

DNA: TGTGCCAGCAGTGAATGGGGGGGTATCACTGAAGCTTTCTTT
CDR3: CASSEWGGITEAFF
V: TRBV25-1
J: TRBJ1-1
size: many
D: .

DNA: TGCAGTGCTAGACAGCTTATGCGCGGATCCTACGAGCAGTACTTC
CDR3: CSARQLMRGSYEQYF
V: TRBV20-1
J: TRBJ2-7
size: many
D: .

DNA: TGTGCCTGGAGTTATGACAGGGGGTATGGCTACACCTTC
CDR3: CAWSYDRGYGYTF
V: TRBV30
J: TRBJ1-2
size: many
D: TRBD1

DNA: TGTGCCAGCAGCTCCGGGGGACAGCTCCAAGAGACCCAGTACTTC
CDR3: CASSSGGQLQETQYF
V: TRBV13
J: TRBJ2-5
size: many
D: .

DNA: TGTGCCAGCACCCCAACTAGCGGGAGTACCGATACGCAGTATTTT
CDR3: CASTPTSGSTDTQYF
V: TRBV27
J: TRBJ2-3
size: many
D: TRBD2

DNA: TGCGCCAGCAGCCAACTCCCAAGGGGTTCCTACGAGCAGTACTTC
CDR3: CASSQLPRGSYEQYF
V: TRBV4-1
J: TRBJ2-7
size: many
D: .

DNA: TGTGCCAGCAGTTTACGGGAATTAATGAACACTGAAGCTTTCTTT
CDR3: CASSLRELMNTEAFF
V: TRBV28
J: TRBJ1-1
size: .
D: .

DNA: TGTGCCAGCAGTGCAAGGACAGGTGGTGGTGAAAAACTGTTTTTT
CDR3: CASSARTGGGEKLFF
V: TRBV2
J: TRBJ1-4
size: .
D: TRBD1

DNA: TGTGCCAGTAGCCCGCGAGAGGGGGGGGGATGGAACACTGAAGCTTTCTTT
CDR3: CASSPREGGGWNTEAFF
V: TRBV19
J: TRBJ1-1
size: few
D: .

DNA: TGCAGTGCTAGGTCCCCAGGGACAGCAAACTATGGCTACACCTTC
CDR3: CSARSPGTANYGYTF
V: TRBV20-1
J: TRBJ1-2
size: .
D: TRBD1

DNA: TGTGCCAGCAGTTCCCTCTTCCCGGGACAGGGTTTTTTGAACACTGAAGCTTTCTTT
CDR3: CASSSLFPGQGFLNTEAFF
V: TRBV28
J: TRBJ1-1
size: few
D: TRBD1

DNA: TGTGCCAGCAGCCCGACGACCGGGACAGGGGCCTACGAGCAGTACTTC
CDR3: CASSPTTGTGAYEQYF
V: TRBV2
J: TRBJ2-7
size: many
D: TRBD1

DNA: TGTGCCAGCAGCTTCAGGGGTACAAGTCAAGAGACCCAGTACTTC
CDR3: CASSFRGTSQETQYF
V: TRBV7-3
J: TRBJ2-5
size: many
D: .

DNA: TGTGCCAGCAGTTCTGCCAGGGAGGGCGATCAGCCCCAGCATTTT
CDR3: CASSSAREGDQPQHF
V: TRBV27
J: TRBJ1-5
size: .
D: .

DNA: TGTGCCAGCAGCTTGACAGGGGGCGCGTCGGCCCTAACCTACGAGCAGTACTTC
CDR3: CASSLTGGASALTYEQYF
V: TRBV7-2
J: TRBJ2-7
size: many
D: TRBD1

DNA: TGCAGTGCTAGACCAACGACAGGGTACCAGACTGAAGCTTTCTTT
CDR3: CSARPTTGYQTEAFF
V: TRBV20-1
J: TRBJ1-1
size: many
D: TRBD1

DNA: TGTGCCAGCAGCGTGGATACAGGGGTCTCCTACGAGCAGTACTTC
CDR3: CASSVDTGVSYEQYF
V: TRBV9
J: TRBJ2-7
size: once
D: TRBD1

DNA: TGTGCCAGCTCACGGAGGGCCTCTAATAATTCACCCCTCCACTTT
CDR3: CASSRRASNNSPLHF
V: TRBV6-1
J: TRBJ1-6
size: few
D: .

DNA: TGTGCCAGCAGTTCAGGGACGGACGTCTCCTACGAGCAGTACTTC
CDR3: CASSSGTDVSYEQYF
V: TRBV27
J: TRBJ2-7
size: many
D: .

DNA: TGTGCCAGCAGTTTATCACAAATCCTCACAGATACGCAGTATTTT
CDR3: CASSLSQILTDTQYF
V: TRBV27
J: TRBJ2-3
size: many
D: .

DNA: TGTGCCAGCAGTTTCTCAGGGAGCGCTGGCTACACCTTC
CDR3: CASSFSGSAGYTF
V: TRBV12-3/TRBV12-4
J: TRBJ1-2
size: .
D: .

DNA: TGTACCAGCAGTGGCCTCGAAGAGACCCAGTACTTC
CDR3: CTSSGLEETQYF
V: TRBV6-1
J: TRBJ2-5
size: .
D: .

DNA: TGTGCCAGCAGTTTCCGGGAGGGCCGGGAGTTCTTC
CDR3: CASSFREGREFF
V: TRBV12-3/TRBV12-4
J: TRBJ2-1
size: .
D: TRBD2

DNA: TGTGCCAGCAGTTACGGAACGGACAGGGCTAACAGAGATGGCTACACCTTC
CDR3: CASSYGTDRANRDGYTF
V: TRBV6-2/TRBV6-3
J: TRBJ1-2
size: many
D: TRBD1

DNA: TGTGCCAGCAGCCGGACGACAGGGACCTGGGAGACCCAGTACTTC
CDR3: CASSRTTGTWETQYF
V: TRBV7-9
J: TRBJ2-5
size: .
D: TRBD1

DNA: TGTGCCAGCAGCCCCTTACCAGCGGGAGGGAACAATGAGCAGTTCTTC
CDR3: CASSPLPAGGNNEQFF
V: TRBV14
J: TRBJ2-1
size: .
D: TRBD2

DNA: TGTGCCACCCGGTGGGGGTTCAATCAGCCCCAGCATTTT
CDR3: CATRWGFNQPQHF
V: TRBV19
J: TRBJ1-5
size: .
D: .

DNA: TGCAGTGCGAGCCCTCCCGGGACAGGGGGGGAGACCCAGTACTTC
CDR3: CSASPPGTGGETQYF
V: TRBV20-1
J: TRBJ2-5
size: many
D: TRBD1